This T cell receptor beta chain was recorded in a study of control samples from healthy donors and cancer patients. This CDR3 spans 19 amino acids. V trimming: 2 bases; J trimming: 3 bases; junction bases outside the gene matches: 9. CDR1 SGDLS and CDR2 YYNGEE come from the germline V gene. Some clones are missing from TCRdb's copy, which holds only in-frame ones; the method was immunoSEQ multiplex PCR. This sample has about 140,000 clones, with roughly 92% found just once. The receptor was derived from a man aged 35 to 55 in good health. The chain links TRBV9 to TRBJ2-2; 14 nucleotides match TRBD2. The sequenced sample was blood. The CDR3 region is CASSVGTGLAGDDTGELFF. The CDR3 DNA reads TGTGCCAGCAGCGTGGGGACGGGACTAGCGGGAGACGACACCGGGGAGCTGTTTTTT.